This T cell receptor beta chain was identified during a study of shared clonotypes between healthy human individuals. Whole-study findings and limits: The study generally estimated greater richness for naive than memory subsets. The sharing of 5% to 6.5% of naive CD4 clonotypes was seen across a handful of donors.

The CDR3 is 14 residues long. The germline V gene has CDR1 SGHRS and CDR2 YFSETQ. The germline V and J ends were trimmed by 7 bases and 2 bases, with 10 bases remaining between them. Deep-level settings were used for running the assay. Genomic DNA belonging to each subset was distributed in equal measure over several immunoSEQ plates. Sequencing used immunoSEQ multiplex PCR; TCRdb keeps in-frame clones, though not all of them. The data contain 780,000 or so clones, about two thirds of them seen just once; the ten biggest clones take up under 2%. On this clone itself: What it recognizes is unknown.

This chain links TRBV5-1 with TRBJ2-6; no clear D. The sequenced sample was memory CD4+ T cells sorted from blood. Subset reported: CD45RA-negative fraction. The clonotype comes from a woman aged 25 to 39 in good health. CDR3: CASQSGPGANVLTF. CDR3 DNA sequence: TGCGCCAGCCAATCCGGTCCTGGGGCCAACGTCCTGACTTTC.